This TCR beta chain was recorded in a study of blood T cell repertoires in COVID-19. As for the study in general: PBMCs, B-cell-depleted T cells, or T cells were the source of the cDNA or gDNA that made up the material.

Authors' data handling: Counts of nucleated cells, estimated from reference gene primer amplification, were obtained. Profiled with immunoSEQ multiplex PCR; TCRdb holds only in-frame clones, not every one. That table gives V, J and clone size, and the DNA gave D and trimming. The table records around 400,000 clones, around 83% of them present only once. The CDR3 has 14 residues. Trimming took 5 bases from V and 6 from J, leaving 19 bases between them. CDR1 SQVTM and CDR2 ANQGSEA come from the germline V gene. Two negative PCRs, clearance, or symptom resolution had been documented for recovered Cohort 3 donors.

This rearrangement joins TRBV29-1 to TRBJ1-2; a weak D match, TRBD1 (6 bases). This receptor was taken from a woman between 45 and 60 years old who had recovered from COVID-19. Sequencing was carried out using PBMCs or T cells enriched from blood (not recorded which). The CDR3 protein is CSVSQLQGRDGYTF. The CDR3 region has the DNA TGCAGCGTTAGCCAGCTACAGGGTAGGGATGGCTACACCTTC.